The T cell receptor beta chain described here comes from a study of blood T cells in healthy people across ages. The CDR3 runs to 14 residues. The V and J ends lost 1 base and 5 bases respectively, with 9 bases between them. This clonotype was detected only once. Primers used in a second PCR of roughly 6 to 12 cycles were a sample-barcoded 5' primer and a J-beta primer mix. In TCRdb, the 5' RACE reads were re-called with MiXCR into one record per CDR3 protein. The repertoire holds about 570,000 distinct CDR3 sequences, about a quarter seen once, with approximately 3.5% in the top ten. The sample was also reused in another study, on T cells of mothers and their children.

The chain is built from TRBV12-3 or TRBV12-4 and TRBJ2-1, with D tentatively TRBD2 (5 bases). The specimen was blood. The sequence came from a boy younger than 10 in good health. The CDR3 region has the DNA TGTGCCAGCAGTTTAGGGCCCGGGAACAATGAGCAGTTCTTC. The encoded protein is CASSLGPGNNEQFF.